Sequencing of this T cell receptor (beta chain) was carried out in a study of shared clonotypes between healthy human individuals. The study, taken as a whole, reports: Larger estimated richness was generally recorded for naive subsets relative to memory subsets. Against clonotypes common to all four donors, non-shared ones had lower generation probabilities.

Details on this clone: Its target is unknown.

The CDR3 consists of 17 residues. Per germline, CDR1 SGHVS and CDR2 FQNEAQ. V was cut by 1 base and J by 0 bases, with 16 bases left in between. Each donor was a Caucasian adult residing in Nashville, Tennessee. TCRdb's table, derived via immunoSEQ multiplex PCR, lists solely in-frame clones and lacks some. The data show more than 2,000,000 clones, with 85% to 95% seen just once and 0.3% to 0.4% held by the top ten. The origin of this receptor is a man between 18 and 29 years old in good health. Some clones in this sample may be carry-over from other donors' samples. The chain carries TRBV7-8 and TRBJ2-7, with D unresolved. The sequenced material came from naive CD4+ T cells from PBMCs. Subset: CD45RA+ positively selected. CDR3 bases: TGTGCCAGCAGCTTAGGGACCTGGCAGGCCTACTCCTACGAGCAGTACTTC. Translated, it gives CASSLGTWQAYSYEQYF. The full variable domain, in which reference TRBV7-8 and TRBJ2-7 provide the parts outside the CDR3, is GAGVSQSPRYKVAKRGQDVALRCDPISGHVSLFWYQQALGQGPEFLTYFQNEAQLDKSGLPSDRFFAERPEGSVSTLKIQRTQQEDSAVYLCASSLGTWQAYSYEQYFGPGTRLTVT.